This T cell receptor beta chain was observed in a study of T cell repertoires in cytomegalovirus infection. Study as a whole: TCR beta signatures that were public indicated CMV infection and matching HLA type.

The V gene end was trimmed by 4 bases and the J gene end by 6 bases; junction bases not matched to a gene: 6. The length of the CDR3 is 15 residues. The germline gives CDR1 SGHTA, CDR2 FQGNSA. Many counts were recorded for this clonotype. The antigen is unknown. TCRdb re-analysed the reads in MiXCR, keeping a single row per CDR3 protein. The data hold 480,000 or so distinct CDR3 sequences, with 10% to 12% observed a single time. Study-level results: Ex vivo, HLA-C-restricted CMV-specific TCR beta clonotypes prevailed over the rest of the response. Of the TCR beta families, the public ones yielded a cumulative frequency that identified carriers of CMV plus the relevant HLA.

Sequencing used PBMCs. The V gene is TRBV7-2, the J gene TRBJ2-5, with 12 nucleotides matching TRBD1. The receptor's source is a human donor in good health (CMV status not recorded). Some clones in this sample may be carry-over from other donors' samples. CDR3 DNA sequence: TGTGCCAGCAGCTCCGGGACAGGGGGCTTCAAGACCCAGTACTTC. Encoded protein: CASSSGTGGFKTQYF.